This section outlines one T cell receptor beta chain sequence together with its context. Its antigen is unidentified. The data were obtained in a study of T cell repertoires in cytomegalovirus infection. Each CDR3 protein is one row after TCRdb ran MiXCR on the reads. The repertoire holds a few hundred thousand distinct CDR3 sequences, with under 35% as singletons. The CDR3 has 11 amino acids. V lost 7 bases, J lost 3 bases, and 7 bases lay in between. The germline CDR1 and CDR2 sequences are MNHEY and SMNVEV (reference sequence). Sample: cultured PBMCs, taken from culture after CMV antigen stimulation. The V call is TRBV27, the J call TRBJ2-7, with D unresolved. The TCR comes from a human donor in good health (CMV status not recorded). Some clones in this sample may be carry-over from other donors' samples. The CDR3 bases are TGTGCCAGCACGAAGGGCTACGAGCAGTACTTC. Translating gives CASTKGYEQYF.